This TCR beta chain was sequenced in a study of T-cell memory formation after mild COVID-19. Overall study context: Clustering of TCRs was largely donor specific.

Deletions cut 2 bases from V and 4 bases from J, with 15 bases between. Germline CDR1 SGHRS, CDR2 YFSETQ. The CDR3 contains 15 residues. Study-level results: Contracting CD4+ clones sat mainly in CM and EM; CD8+ in EMRA. Day 37-peaking second-wave clones had unconfirmed SARS-CoV-2 specificity.

5'RACE primed from the constant segment yielded TCR alpha and TCR beta cDNA libraries bearing sample barcodes and UMIs. From the 5' RACE reads, TCRdb called clonotypes with MiXCR, one entry per CDR3 protein. The table shows 200,000 to 300,000 distinct CDR3 sequences, with 8.5% to 9.5% occurring only once. This clonotype has a handful of counts. Its antigen is not identified. Sequenced material: PBMCs or a T cell subset sorted from them (not recorded which). The chain has TRBV5-1 and TRBJ1-1; perhaps TRBD1 as D (5 bases). The clonotype was recovered from a young man who had mild COVID-19 (a few samples of this study predate the infection). Cell type and time point are not known. The CDR3 loop is CASSFGRGTSTEAFF. Here the CDR3 DNA reads TGCGCCAGCAGCTTCGGTCGGGGGACTAGCACTGAAGCTTTCTTT.